What follows is one TCR beta chain and its context. Authors' data handling: By means of reference gene primer amplification, nucleated cell counts were estimated. The assay was immunoSEQ multiplex PCR, and TCRdb's table has in-frame clones only and misses some. The D gene and trimming were derived from the DNA, and the V and J assignments and clone size from that table. The profile covers roughly 100,000 clones, with roughly nine tenths appearing a single time and approximately 3% taken by the ten largest. The data belong to a study of blood T cell repertoires in COVID-19. Background on the study: Italy, Spain and the United States were the sources of the convalescent and acute COVID-19 samples. T cells, B-cell-depleted T cells, or PBMCs supplied cDNA or gDNA.

V gave up 4 bases and J gave up 4 bases, with 15 bases separating them. CDR1 is SGDLS and CDR2 is YYNGEE in the germline V gene. The CDR3 spans 15 residues. This chain connects TRBV9 to TRBJ2-1; D may be TRBD1 (6 bases). The clonotype originates from a man aged 45-60 years in a cohort sampled during active COVID-19. Sequencing was done on a sample of peripheral blood. The CDR3 region has the DNA TGTGCCAGCAGCCCCCGGGACAAGGAGTACAATGAGCAGTTCTTC. This sequence encodes CASSPRDKEYNEQFF.